The sequence of this T cell receptor beta chain was determined in a study of tumor-infiltrating lymphocytes in primary liver carcinoma. Unsorted bulk tissue (roughly 19-31 mg) underwent RNA and DNA co-extraction. With a constant-region primer, TCR beta cDNA was made from approximately 500 ng of total RNA. Three nested multiplex PCR rounds, a slightly modified ARM-PCR method, built the TCR beta libraries. The first two PCR rounds, approximately 10 cycles each, used TRBV1-TRBV30 forward primers and a C-beta reverse primer. TCRdb re-called the multiplex PCR reads through MiXCR, storing one row per CDR3 protein. The table shows 25,000 to 35,000 distinct CDR3 sequences, with about 71% occurring only once. The germline CDR1 and CDR2 sequences are GTSNPN and SVGIG (reference sequence). V lost 4 bases, J lost 13 bases, and 17 bases lay in between. CDR3 length: 12 residues.

The clonotype comes from a woman in her 30s with primary liver carcinoma and hepatitis B virus infection. The source material was liver tumor tissue from sampling region 3. Subset given: tumor region T3, left-lateral pole. The chain has TRBV30 and TRBJ2-1; D gene uncertain. The CDR3 bases are TGTGCCTGGAACGACTTCTACAGTGACCAGTTCTTC. Translated: CAWNDFYSDQFF. Full variable domain (missing parts from reference TRBV30 and TRBJ2-1): SQTIHQWPATLVQPVGSPLSLECTVEGTSNPNLYWYRQAAGRGLQLLFYSVGIGQISSEVPQNLSASRPQDRQFILSSKKLLLSDSGFYLCAWNDFYSDQFFGPGTRLTVL.